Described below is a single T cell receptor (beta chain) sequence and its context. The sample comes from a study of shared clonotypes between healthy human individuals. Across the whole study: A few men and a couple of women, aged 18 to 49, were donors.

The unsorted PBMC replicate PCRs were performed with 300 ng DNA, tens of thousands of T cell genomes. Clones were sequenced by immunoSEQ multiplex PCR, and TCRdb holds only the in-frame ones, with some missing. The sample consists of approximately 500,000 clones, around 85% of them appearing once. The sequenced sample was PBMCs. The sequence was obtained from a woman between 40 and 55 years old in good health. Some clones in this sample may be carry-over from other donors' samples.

The CDR3 reads CASSARQGSGEKLFF. DNA of the CDR3: TGTGCCAGCAGCGCGCGACAGGGGTCCGGTGAAAAACTGTTTTTT. The rearrangement links TRBV14 to TRBJ1-4; 8 nucleotides agree with TRBD1. The CDR3 contains 15 residues. V was clipped by 5 bases and J by 7 bases; unmatched bases: 9. Germline CDR1 is SGHDN and CDR2 is FVKESK.